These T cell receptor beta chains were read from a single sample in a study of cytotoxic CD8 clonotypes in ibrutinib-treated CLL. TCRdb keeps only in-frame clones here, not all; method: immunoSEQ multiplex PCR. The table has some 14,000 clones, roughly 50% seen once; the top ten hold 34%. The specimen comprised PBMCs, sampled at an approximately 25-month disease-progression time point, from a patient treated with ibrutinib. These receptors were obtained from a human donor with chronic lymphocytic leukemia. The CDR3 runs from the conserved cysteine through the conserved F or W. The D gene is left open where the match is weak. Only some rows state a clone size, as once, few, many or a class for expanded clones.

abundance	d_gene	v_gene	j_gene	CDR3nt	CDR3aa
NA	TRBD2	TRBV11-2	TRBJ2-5	TGTGCCAGCAGCTTTAATAGCGGGGAAGGGGAGACCCAGTACTTC	CASSFNSGEGETQYF
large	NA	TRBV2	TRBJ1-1	TGTGCCAGCAGGCTATTTCAGGAGAACACTGAAGCTTTCTTT	CASRLFQENTEAFF
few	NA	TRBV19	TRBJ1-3	TGTGCCAGTAGTATAGCCCCGGCCGGGACCTCTGGAAACACCATATATTTT	CASSIAPAGTSGNTIYF
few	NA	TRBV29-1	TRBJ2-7	TGCAGCGTTGAAAGGGGCGGTGGCTACGAGCAGTACTTC	CSVERGGGYEQYF
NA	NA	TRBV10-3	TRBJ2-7	TGTGCCATCAGTGACCCCGGGACTCATGGTCTTGAGCAGTACTTC	CAISDPGTHGLEQYF
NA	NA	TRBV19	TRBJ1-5	TGTGCCAGTAGTATGATGGACTTGGGCAATCAGCCCCAGCATTTT	CASSMMDLGNQPQHF
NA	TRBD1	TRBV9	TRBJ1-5	TGTGCCAGCAGCACTACCACCCCCTCTGGGACAGGGCGGGTTGGCAATCAGCCCCAGCATTTT	CASSTTTPSGTGRVGNQPQHF
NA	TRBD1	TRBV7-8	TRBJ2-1	TGTGCCAGCAGCTTAGCACAGGGGGACTACAATGAGCAGTTCTTC	CASSLAQGDYNEQFF
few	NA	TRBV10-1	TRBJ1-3	TGCGCCAGCAGTGGTGGTTCTGGAAACACCATATATTTT	CASSGGSGNTIYF
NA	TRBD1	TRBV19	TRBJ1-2	TGTGCCAGTAGTAGGGACAGCAGGGCCCAAGCTAACTATGGCTACACCTTC	CASSRDSRAQANYGYTF
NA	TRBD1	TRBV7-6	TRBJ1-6	TGTGCCAGCAGCTTAGAGGGCAGTTCGGGACAGGGAGGTTCACCCCTCCACTTT	CASSLEGSSGQGGSPLHF
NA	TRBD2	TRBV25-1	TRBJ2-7	TGTGCCAGCAGTGATCCAGGACTAGCGGGCACCTACGAGCAGTACTTC	CASSDPGLAGTYEQYF
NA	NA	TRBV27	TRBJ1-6	TGTGCCAGCAGTCCCGGGTATAATTCACCCCTCCACTTT	CASSPGYNSPLHF
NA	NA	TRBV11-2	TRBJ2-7	TGTGCCAGCAGCTCTGGCAGCTACGAGCAGTACTTC	CASSSGSYEQYF
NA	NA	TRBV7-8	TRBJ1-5	TGTGCCAGCAGCTCCATAAGGGGTGGACAGCCCCAGCATTTT	CASSSIRGGQPQHF
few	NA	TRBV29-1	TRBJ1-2	TGCAGCGTTACCCAGGGGCTAGGCTACACCTTC	CSVTQGLGYTF
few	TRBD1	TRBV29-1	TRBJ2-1	TGCAGCGTGACTACGGGACAGGGGTACAATGAGCAGTTCTTC	CSVTTGQGYNEQFF
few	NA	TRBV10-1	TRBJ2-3	TGCGCCAGCAGTGTAGGCCGAGAGTGGGATACGCAGTATTTT	CASSVGREWDTQYF
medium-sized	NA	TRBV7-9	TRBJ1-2	TGTGCCAGCAGCTTAGTGGACAGCCAGCCGGTCTATGGCTACACCTTC	CASSLVDSQPVYGYTF
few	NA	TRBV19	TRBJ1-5	TGTGCCAGTAGTAAGGGGGGAGATACAGGAAATCAGCCCCAGCATTTT	CASSKGGDTGNQPQHF
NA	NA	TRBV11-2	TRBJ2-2	TGTGCCAGCAGTCTTACCCGGGGGCAAGGCGGGGAGCTGTTTTTT	CASSLTRGQGGELFF
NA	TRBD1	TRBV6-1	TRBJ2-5	TGTGCCAGCAGTGAATACTGGGGACAGCGGTTTGAAGAGACCCAGTACTTC	CASSEYWGQRFEETQYF
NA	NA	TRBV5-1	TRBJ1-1	TGCGCCAGCAGGGCCCAGGGCACTGAAGCTTTCTTT	CASRAQGTEAFF
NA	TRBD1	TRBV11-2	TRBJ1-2	TGTGCCAGCAGCCGAGGGACAGAGGATGGCTACACCTTC	CASSRGTEDGYTF
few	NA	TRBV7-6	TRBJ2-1	TGTGCCAGCAGCTTAGGTGCTGAGCAGTTCTTC	CASSLGAEQFF
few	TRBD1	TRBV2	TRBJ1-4	TGTGCCAGCAGAGACAGGGGTGGCGAAAAACTGTTTTTT	CASRDRGGEKLFF
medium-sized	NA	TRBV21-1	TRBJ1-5	TGTGCCAGCAGCAAAGCGACGTCCAGGGGCAGTCAGCCCCAGCATTTT	CASSKATSRGSQPQHF
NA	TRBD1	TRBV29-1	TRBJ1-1	TGCAGCGTCGGACAGGGGAACACTGAAGCTTTCTTT	CSVGQGNTEAFF
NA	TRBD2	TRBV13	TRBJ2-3	TGTGCCAGCAGCTTCCCGGGACTAGCGGGGGCGGGAGATACGCAGTATTTT	CASSFPGLAGAGDTQYF
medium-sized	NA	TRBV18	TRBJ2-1	TGTGCCAGCTCACCGAGTCGGGGTGAGCAGTTCTTC	CASSPSRGEQFF
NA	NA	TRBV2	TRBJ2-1	TGTGCCAGCAGCGCCGGGGGAAACTCCTACAATGAGCAGTTCTTC	CASSAGGNSYNEQFF
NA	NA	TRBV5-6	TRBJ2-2	TGTGCCAGCTTGGGAGTGGCCGGGGAGCTGTTTTTT	CASLGVAGELFF
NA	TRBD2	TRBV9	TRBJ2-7	TGTGCCAGCAGCCCAGACTCGGCGGGGGGCCCCGAGCAGTACTTC	CASSPDSAGGPEQYF
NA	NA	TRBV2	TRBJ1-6	TGTGTCAGCAGGCCAGGCCCCTATAATTCACCCCTCCACTTT	CVSRPGPYNSPLHF
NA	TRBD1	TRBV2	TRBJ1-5	TGTGCCAGCAGGCAGACAGGGGCTAGACAGCCCCAGCATTTT	CASRQTGARQPQHF
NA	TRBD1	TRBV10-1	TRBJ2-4	TGCGCCAGCAGTGAGGAGACAGGGGACATTCAGTACTTC	CASSEETGDIQYF
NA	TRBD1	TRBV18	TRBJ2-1	TGTGCCAGCTCACCGGGACAGGGGTTCAATGAGCAGTTCTTC	CASSPGQGFNEQFF
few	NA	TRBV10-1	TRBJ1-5	TGCGCCAGCAGTGATGGGGTGGGCAATCAGCCCCAGCATTTT	CASSDGVGNQPQHF